The 25 T cell receptor beta chains below all came from one sample that was sequenced in a study of sequential checkpoint blockade in melanoma. Repertoires were generated with immunoSEQ multiplex PCR, while TCRdb's copy carries only in-frame clones and drops some. The sample shows about 17,000 clones, around 68% of them seen only once. Treatment in this sample: randomized to nivolumab then ipilimumab (arm A) or the reverse (arm B). Sequenced material: CD8+ T cells sorted from blood (inferred from file names), taken from a patient given nivolumab and ipilimumab in sequence. These TCRs come from a human donor with melanoma.

This clone has a handful of counts. This chain links TRBV15 with TRBJ1-5; tentative D call: TRBD1 (6 bases). Trimming left V 3 bases short and J 3 bases short, with 21 bases between. The CDR3 is 18 residues long. Germline V gene data show CDR1 as LNHNV and CDR2 as YYDKDF (reference sequence). CDR3 loop: CATSRSWTATNSNQPQHF. CDR3 coding DNA: TGTGCCACCAGCAGGTCTTGGACAGCTACCAATTCCAATCAGCCCCAGCATTTT.

This clone was counted a few times. The chain joins TRBV29-1 to TRBJ2-7, with TRBD1 matching 7 bases. Germline CDR1 and CDR2: SQVTM and ANQGSEA. This CDR3 has 15 residues. The chain's CDR3 is CSVLNPGTVSYEQYF. Written as DNA, the CDR3 is TGCAGTGTCCTGAACCCCGGGACAGTTTCCTACGAGCAGTACTTC.

This clone was seen more than once but under ten times. The rearrangement joins TRBV2 to TRBJ2-1; 7 nucleotides align to TRBD2. Per germline, CDR1 SNHLY and CDR2 FYNNEI. The ends lost 8 bases at V and 13 bases at J; junction bases unmatched: 11. The CDR3 is 12 amino acids. The CDR3 loop reads CASGLGWEGQFF. The CDR3 DNA is TGTGCCAGCGGCCTGGGGTGGGAGGGACAGTTCTTC.

This clone showed up just a few times. V usage is TRBV6-4 and J usage is TRBJ2-7; 9 bases are a match to TRBD1. V trimming: 4 bases; J trimming: 3 bases; junction bases outside the gene matches: 7. In germline, CDR1 is MRHNA, CDR2 SNTAGT. There are 15 residues in the CDR3. The CDR3 DNA reads as TGTGCCAGCAGTGCCCGGGACAGGGTTCGCTACGAGCAGTACTTC. Protein product: CASSARDRVRYEQYF.

The chain combines TRBV7-3 with TRBJ2-2; D is uncertain. The CDR3 contains 16 residues. CDR1 is SGHTA and CDR2 is FQGTGA in the germline V gene. The V end was cut by 2 bases, the J end by 0 bases, with 10 bases between. CDR3 residues: CASSLLGGANTGELFF. DNA for the CDR3: TGTGCCAGCAGCTTACTAGGCGGTGCGAACACCGGGGAGCTGTTTTTT.

This sequence joins TRBV7-2 and TRBJ2-1, with D unresolved. This CDR3 is 17 amino acids long. Germline lookup yields CDR1 SGHTA and CDR2 FQGNSA. V was cut by 5 bases and J by 0 bases, with 17 bases left in between. The CDR3 DNA reads as TGTGCCAGCAGCCATAATAGACTGCAGAGCTCCTACAATGAGCAGTTCTTC. It specifies CASSHNRLQSSYNEQFF.

This chain joins TRBV6-1 and TRBJ1-2, with TRBD1 identical over 9 bases. Losses at the gene ends were 5 bases for V and 6 bases for J; bases not matched to a gene: 10. The CDR3 has 15 amino acids. Germline V gene lookup returns CDR1 MNHNS and CDR2 SASEGT. The CDR3 DNA sequence: TGTGCCAGCAGTACAAGGACAGGGGAGGCAAATGGCTACACCTTC. Protein product: CASSTRTGEANGYTF.

The genes are TRBV11-2 and TRBJ1-5; D is unresolved. Germline V gene lookup returns CDR1 SGHAT and CDR2 FQNNGV. The CDR3 covers 14 residues. Trimming pared 1 base from V and 7 bases from J, leaving 11 bases between. CDR3 nucleotide sequence: TGTGCCAGCAGCTTAGGTCCCCGGCGGCAGCCCCAGCATTTT. As protein: CASSLGPRRQPQHF.

On this clone: It is unclear where the CDR3 begins or ends on the DNA, so no DNA is shown, and the CDR3 is as TCRdb lists it. The chain recombines TRBV6-5 with TRBJ2-7; the table's D gene call, TRBD1, was not cross checked with the DNA. Germline V gene data show CDR1 as MNHEY and CDR2 as SVGAGI. The CDR3 totals 15 residues, both ends included. CDR3 region: CASSYDFGSGYEQYF.

The rearrangement links TRBV6-5 to TRBJ2-1, with 13 bases identical to TRBD2. CDR1 and CDR2 from the germline V gene are MNHEY and SVGAGI. This CDR3 contains 14 residues. V lost 2 bases, J lost 12 bases, and 4 bases stayed unmatched. The CDR3 region is CASSYGLAGDLQFF. CDR3 DNA sequence: TGTGCCAGCAGTTACGGACTAGCGGGAGATCTGCAGTTCTTC.

The chain recombines TRBV25-1 with TRBJ2-7; TRBD2 aligns across 14 bases. CDR1 is MGHDK, CDR2 SYGVNS, per germline. The CDR3 has 18 residues. V lost 4 bases, J lost 6 bases, and 14 bases stayed unmatched. CDR3 loop: CASSGDSGLAGELPEQYF. In DNA, the CDR3 is TGTGCCAGCAGTGGTGACTCGGGACTAGCGGGAGAGCTGCCCGAGCAGTACTTC.

The chain combines TRBV5-1 with TRBJ2-7; 8 nucleotides align to TRBD2. J was trimmed by 3 bases and V by 4 bases; bases with no gene match: 9. Per germline, CDR1 SGHRS and CDR2 YFSETQ. The CDR3 is made up of 15 amino acids. CDR3 coding DNA: TGCGCCAGCAGCGGTCAGTTAGGGACTAGCTACGAGCAGTACTTC. Its protein product is CASSGQLGTSYEQYF.

The genes are TRBV30 and TRBJ1-1; no clear D gene. Trimming left V 3 bases short and J 3 bases short, with 11 bases between. CDR3 length: 13 residues. The germline V gene encodes CDR1 GTSNPN and CDR2 SVGIG (reference sequence). The chain's CDR3 is CAWRAEVDTEAFF. The CDR3 bases are TGTGCCTGGAGGGCCGAGGTGGACACTGAAGCTTTCTTT.

CDR3 region: CASSVQGWQPQHF. The CDR3 coding sequence is TGTGCCAGTAGTGTACAGGGGTGGCAGCCCCAGCATTTT. V usage is TRBV19 and J usage is TRBJ1-5, with 7 positions matching TRBD1. Germline V CDR1 and CDR2: LNHDA, SQIVND (reference sequence). The trim removed 5 bases at V and 7 bases at J, leaving 5 bases unmatched. The CDR3 runs to 13 residues.

This clone is classed as medium-sized. This CDR3 is CASSTRTGRAYGYTF. The CDR3, as DNA: TGTGCCAGCAGTACGAGGACAGGGAGGGCCTATGGCTACACCTTC. The rearrangement joins TRBV6-5 to TRBJ1-2, with 8 bases lining up with TRBD1. With V trimmed by 5 bases and J by 4 bases, 9 bases remained unmatched. Looked up from germline, CDR1 is MNHEY and CDR2 is SVGAGI. CDR3 size: 15 residues.

This chain uses TRBV9 with TRBJ1-1, with TRBD1 matching over 7 bases. CDR3 length: 15 amino acids. V lost 4 bases and J lost 1; bases outside the gene matches: 7. Per germline, CDR1 SGDLS and CDR2 YYNGEE. In DNA form, the CDR3 reads TGTGCCAGCAGCCCGACTACAGGGGCGAACACTGAAGCTTTCTTT. Translation gives CASSPTTGANTEAFF.

The gene calls are TRBV10-2 and TRBJ2-5; D possibly corresponds to TRBD2 (6 bases). This CDR3 region has 14 residues. V was clipped by 3 bases and J by 2 bases, with 10 bases between them. Germline lookup yields CDR1 WSHSY and CDR2 SAAADI. The CDR3 loop reads CASSDAGTQETQYF. The CDR3 nucleotides are TGCGCCAGCAGTGATGCGGGAACACAAGAGACCCAGTACTTC.

Only a few counts were recorded for this clone. The chain has TRBV21-1 and TRBJ2-7; the listed D gene, TRBD1, was not tested against the DNA. TRBV21-1 is flagged as a pseudogene. The CDR3 is 11 residues long. The CDR3 DNA is TGTGCCAGCGTATCACACGACGAGCAGTACTTC. Encoded protein: CASVSHDEQYF.

The chain links TRBV4-3 to TRBJ2-7; maybe TRBD1 (6 bases). Trimming removed 1 base at V and 2 bases at J, with 12 bases between. The CDR3 consists of 15 residues. Germline V lookup: CDR1 LGHNA, CDR2 YSLEER. The CDR3 sequence: CASSQGDRRPYEQYF. CDR3 in DNA: TGCGCCAGCAGCCAAGGAGACAGGCGCCCCTACGAGCAGTACTTC.

The chain joins TRBV9 to TRBJ2-2; TRBD1 is a possible D gene (5 bases). The germline V and J ends were trimmed by 0 bases and 6 bases, with 9 bases remaining between them. The V gene's germline CDR1 is SGDLS and CDR2 YYNGEE. The CDR3 is 14 amino acids. CDR3 sequence reads: CASSVGAGSGELFF. For the CDR3, the DNA is TGTGCCAGCAGCGTAGGGGCAGGGTCCGGGGAGCTGTTTTTT.

This chain uses TRBV7-3 with TRBJ2-3; 9 nucleotides match TRBD2. V shed 1 base and J 1 base; nucleotides not matched to a gene: 0. The CDR3 has 15 residues. Germline CDR1 SGHTA, CDR2 FQGTGA. CDR3 region: CASSLIAGGTDTQYF. DNA of the CDR3: TGTGCCAGCAGCTTAATAGCGGGAGGCACAGATACGCAGTATTTT.

The V gene is TRBV4-1, the J gene TRBJ2-7; 11 bases align to TRBD2. The junction had 7 bases not matched to a gene; V was cut back by 2 bases and J by 4 bases. CDR1 is MGHRA and CDR2 is YSYEKL in the germline V gene. This CDR3 region has 16 residues. CDR3 sequence (DNA): TGCGCCAGCAGCCAAACCCCCGGGACTAGCGGTTACGAGCAGTACTTC. Translated, it gives CASSQTPGTSGYEQYF.

The chain is built from TRBV19 and TRBJ1-2, with D tentatively TRBD1 (5 bases). The CDR3 runs to 13 residues. The V end was cut by 3 bases, the J end by 8 bases, with 13 bases between. The germline CDR1 and CDR2 sequences are LNHDA and SQIVND (reference sequence). The CDR3 DNA is TGTGCCAGTAGTATCGTCGTGGGGCGCGGCTACACCTTC. Encoded protein: CASSIVVGRGYTF.

The chain uses TRBV5-8 and TRBJ1-2; D remains unclear. Germline V gene lookup returns CDR1 SGHTS and CDR2 YDEGEE. V shed 0 bases and J shed 4 bases, with 13 bases lying between them. This CDR3 spans 15 amino acids. For the CDR3, the DNA is TGTGCCAGCAGCTTGGGGAGCCTTTCCCCCTATGGCTACACCTTC. Encoded protein: CASSLGSLSPYGYTF.

Here the CDR3 reads CASSFLSTGELFF. As DNA, the CDR3 is TGTGCCAGCAGTTTCCTGTCCACCGGGGAGCTGTTTTTT. This chain connects TRBV28 to TRBJ2-2, with D unresolved. CDR3 size: 13 residues. Germline CDR1 MDHEN, CDR2 SYDVKM. V lost 3 bases and J 4 bases, leaving 6 bases between the germline ends. The full variable domain, its missing parts supplied by reference TRBV28 and TRBJ2-2, is DVKVTQSSRYLVKRTGEKVFLECVQDMDHENMFWYRQDPGLGLRLIYFSYDVKMKEKGDIPEGYSVSREKKERFSLILESASTNQTSMYLCASSFLSTGELFFGEGSRLTVL.